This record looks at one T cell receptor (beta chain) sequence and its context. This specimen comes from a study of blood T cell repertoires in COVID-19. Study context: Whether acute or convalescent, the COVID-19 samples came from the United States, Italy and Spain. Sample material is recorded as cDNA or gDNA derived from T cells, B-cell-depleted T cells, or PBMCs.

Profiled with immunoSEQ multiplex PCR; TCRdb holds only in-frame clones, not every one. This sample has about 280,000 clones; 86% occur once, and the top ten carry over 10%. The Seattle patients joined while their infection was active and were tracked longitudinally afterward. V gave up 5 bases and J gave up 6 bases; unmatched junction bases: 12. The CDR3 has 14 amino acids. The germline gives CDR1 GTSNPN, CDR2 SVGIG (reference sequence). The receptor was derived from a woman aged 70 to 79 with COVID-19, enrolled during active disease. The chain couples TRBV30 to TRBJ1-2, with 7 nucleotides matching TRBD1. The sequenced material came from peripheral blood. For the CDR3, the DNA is TGTGCCTGGGGGGCCAGGAGGGGGCCGAATGGCTACACCTTC. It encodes CAWGARRGPNGYTF.